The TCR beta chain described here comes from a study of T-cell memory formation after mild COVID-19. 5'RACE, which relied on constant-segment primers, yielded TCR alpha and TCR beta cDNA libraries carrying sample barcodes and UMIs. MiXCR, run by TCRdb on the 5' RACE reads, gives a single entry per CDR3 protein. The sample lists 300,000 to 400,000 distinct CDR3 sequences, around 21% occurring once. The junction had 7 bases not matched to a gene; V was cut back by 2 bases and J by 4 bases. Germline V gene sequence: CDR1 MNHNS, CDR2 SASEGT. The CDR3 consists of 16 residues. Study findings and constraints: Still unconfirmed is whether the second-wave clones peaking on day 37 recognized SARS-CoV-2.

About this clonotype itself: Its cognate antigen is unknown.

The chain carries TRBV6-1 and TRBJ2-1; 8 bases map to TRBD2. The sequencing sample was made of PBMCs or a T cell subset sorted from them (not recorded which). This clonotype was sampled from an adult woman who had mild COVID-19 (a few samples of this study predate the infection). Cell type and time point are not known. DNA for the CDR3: TGTGCCAGCAGTGAACGGGTCGGGACTAGTTACAATGAGCAGTTCTTC. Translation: CASSERVGTSYNEQFF.